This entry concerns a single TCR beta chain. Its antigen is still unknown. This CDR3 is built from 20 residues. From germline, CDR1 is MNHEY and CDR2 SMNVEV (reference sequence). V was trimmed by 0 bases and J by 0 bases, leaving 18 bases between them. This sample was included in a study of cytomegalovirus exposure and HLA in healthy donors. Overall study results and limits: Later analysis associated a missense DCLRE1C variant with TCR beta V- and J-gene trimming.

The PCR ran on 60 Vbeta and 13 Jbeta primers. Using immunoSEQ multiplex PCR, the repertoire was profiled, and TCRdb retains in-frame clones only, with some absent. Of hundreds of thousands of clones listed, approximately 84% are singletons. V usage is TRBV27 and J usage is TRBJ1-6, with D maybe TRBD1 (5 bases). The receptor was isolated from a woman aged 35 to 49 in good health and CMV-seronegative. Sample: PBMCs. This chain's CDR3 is CASSLSSPRGGGSYNSPLHF. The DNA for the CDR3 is TGTGCCAGCAGTTTATCGAGTCCCCGGGGCGGGGGCTCCTATAATTCACCCCTCCACTTT.